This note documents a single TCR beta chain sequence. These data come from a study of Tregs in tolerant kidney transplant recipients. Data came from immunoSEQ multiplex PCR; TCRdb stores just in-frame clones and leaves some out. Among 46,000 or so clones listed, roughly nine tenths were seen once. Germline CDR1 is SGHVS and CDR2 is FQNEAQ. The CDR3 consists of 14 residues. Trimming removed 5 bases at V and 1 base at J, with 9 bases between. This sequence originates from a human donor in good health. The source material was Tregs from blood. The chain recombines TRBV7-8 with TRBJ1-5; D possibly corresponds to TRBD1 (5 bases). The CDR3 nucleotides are TGTGCCAGCAGCCTCGGACAAAGCAATCAGCCCCAGCATTTT. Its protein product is CASSLGQSNQPQHF.